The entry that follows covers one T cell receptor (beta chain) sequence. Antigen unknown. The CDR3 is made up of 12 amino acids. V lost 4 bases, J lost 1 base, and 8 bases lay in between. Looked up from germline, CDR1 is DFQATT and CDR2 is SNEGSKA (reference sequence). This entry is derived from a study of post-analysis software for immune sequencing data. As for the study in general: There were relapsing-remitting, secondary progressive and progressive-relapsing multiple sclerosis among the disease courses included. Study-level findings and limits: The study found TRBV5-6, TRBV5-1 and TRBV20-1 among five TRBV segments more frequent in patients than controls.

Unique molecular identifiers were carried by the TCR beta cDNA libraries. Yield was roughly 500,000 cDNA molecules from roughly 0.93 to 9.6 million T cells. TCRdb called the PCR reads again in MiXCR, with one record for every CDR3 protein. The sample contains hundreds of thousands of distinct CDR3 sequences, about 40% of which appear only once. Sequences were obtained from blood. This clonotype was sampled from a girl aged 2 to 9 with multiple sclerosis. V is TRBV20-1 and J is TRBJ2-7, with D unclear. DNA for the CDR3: TGCAGTGCTATAGCCCGATCCTACGAGCAGTACTTC. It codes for CSAIARSYEQYF.